The 25 T cell receptor beta chains listed next were all sequenced from one sample in a study of breast tumors, draining lymph nodes, adjacent tissues. TCRdb re-called the multiplex PCR reads with MiXCR, one entry per CDR3 protein. There are 45,000 to 65,000 distinct CDR3 sequences in the sample; 35% to 50% occur only once, and about 11% lies in the top ten. Sequencing was done on a sample of breast tumor tissue. All receptors come from a female donor with breast cancer. Some clones in this sample may be carry-over from other donors' samples.

In this sample, this clonotype turned up many times. The V gene is TRBV11-3, the J gene TRBJ2-2; D is unresolved. In germline, CDR1 is SGHNT, CDR2 YENEEA. CDR3 length: 13 amino acids. Trimming took off 5 bases at V and 3 bases at J, with 7 bases between the two ends. This CDR3 reads CASSRVDTGELFF. CDR3 nucleotides: TGTGCCAGCAGCCGGGTTGACACCGGGGAGCTGTTTTTT.

The rearrangement uses TRBV20-1 and TRBJ1-4; no reliable D call. Germline loops: CDR1 DFQATT, CDR2 SNEGSKA (reference sequence). V lost 2 bases and J 3 bases, leaving 10 bases between the germline ends. This CDR3 spans 14 amino acids. The CDR3 spells CSARPAGSNEKLFF. The CDR3 coding sequence is TGCAGTGCTAGACCGGCGGGGTCTAATGAAAAACTGTTTTTT.

Details on this clonotype: At one of its ends the junction is not consistent with the germline gene, which may arise from a read error. The chain links TRBV20-1 to TRBJ2-7, with 11 bases aligning to TRBD2. This CDR3 region has 15 residues. Germline values: CDR1 DFQATT, CDR2 SNEGSKA (reference sequence). As DNA, the CDR3 is TGCGGTGCTGGAAGACCGGGACTAGCGGTTGGGGAGCAGTACTTC. Amino acid sequence: CGAGRPGLAVGEQYF.

The table lists this clonotype with many counts. V gene TRBV7-9 combines with J gene TRBJ1-1; D unresolved. CDR1 and CDR2 from the germline V gene are SEHNR and FQNEAQ (reference sequence). Trimming removed 6 bases from V and 3 bases from J, with 14 bases in between. This CDR3 has 14 residues. The CDR3 DNA reads TGTGCCAGCAGATTACCGACGGGCTACACTGAAGCTTTCTTT. Protein sequence: CASRLPTGYTEAFF.

The chain combines TRBV2 with TRBJ2-5, with D perhaps matching TRBD1 (5 bases). The CDR3 is 12 residues long. CDR1 is SNHLY and CDR2 is FYNNEI in the germline V gene. V lost 8 bases, J lost 4 bases, and 11 bases lay in between. Written as DNA, the CDR3 is TGTGCCAGCGGCTCAAGGGGAGAGACCCAGTACTTC. This sequence encodes CASGSRGETQYF.

There are many counts of this clonotype. This sequence joins TRBV7-2 and TRBJ2-2; possible D gene TRBD2, 6 bases. The germline gives CDR1 SGHTA, CDR2 FQGNSA. V was shortened by 0 bases and J by 6 bases, with 11 bases between the two germline ends. CDR3 length equals 15 residues. The CDR3 DNA is TGTGCCAGCAGCTTAGCTTCAGGGAGGTCCGGGGAGCTGTTTTTT. It specifies CASSLASGRSGELFF.

This clonotype was counted at least ten times. V usage is TRBV24-1 and J usage is TRBJ2-7, with D perhaps being TRBD1 or TRBD2 (5 bases each). Germline V gives CDR1 KGHDR, CDR2 SFDVKD. This CDR3 is 13 amino acids long. V was trimmed by 9 bases and J by 2 bases, leaving 13 bases between them. The CDR3 region is CATGLDTAYEQYF. The CDR3 bases are TGTGCCACCGGACTGGACACCGCCTACGAGCAGTACTTC.

This clonotype came up many times. CDR3 in DNA: TGCAGTGCTCCCCGAACTAGCGGGCCGCATGCGCAGTATTTT. Amino acids: CSAPRTSGPHAQYF. V gene TRBV20-1 combines with J gene TRBJ2-3; the match to TRBD2 covers 9 bases. This CDR3 region has 14 residues. After removal of 5 bases from V and 10 bases from J, the junction contained 13 bases not matched to a gene. CDR1 is DFQATT and CDR2 is SNEGSKA in the germline V gene (reference sequence).

This clonotype was seen more than once but under ten times. The rearrangement joins TRBV6-5 to TRBJ2-4; perhaps TRBD1 as D (5 bases). The V and J ends lost 10 bases and 5 bases respectively, with 18 bases between them. Germline values: CDR1 MNHEY, CDR2 SVGAGI. This CDR3 region has 14 residues. The CDR3 region has the DNA TGTGCCACAGCACCTTCAGGGATTCAAAACATTCAGTACTTC. It translates to CATAPSGIQNIQYF.

This clonotype was seen repeatedly, ten times or more. V is TRBV20-1 and J is TRBJ1-3; D is unresolved. The CDR3 consists of 14 residues. Trimming shortened V by 2 bases and J by 4 bases, and 12 bases separated the two germline ends. Germline-derived CDR1 and CDR2 are DFQATT and SNEGSKA (reference sequence). The CDR3 loop reads CSARLSGFGNTIYF. The CDR3 nucleotides are TGCAGTGCTAGACTCTCGGGATTCGGAAACACCATATATTTT.

The rearrangement uses TRBV20-1 and TRBJ1-4; no clear D gene. Germline loops: CDR1 DFQATT, CDR2 SNEGSKA (reference sequence). This CDR3 has 10 residues. Trimming shortened V by 4 bases and J by 10 bases, and 7 bases separated the two germline ends. As DNA, the CDR3 is TGCAGTGCTAAGACTGGAAAACTGTTTTTT. As protein: CSAKTGKLFF.

This chain connects TRBV2 to TRBJ1-6; the D is unclear. V was pared by 7 bases and J by 9 bases, with 28 bases between. CDR1 SNHLY and CDR2 FYNNEI come from the germline V gene. CDR3 length: 18 amino acids. CDR3 sequence: CASIYGRAGGELFSPLHF. CDR3 coding DNA: TGTGCCAGCATCTACGGGAGGGCCGGCGGGGAGCTGTTTTCACCCCTCCACTTT. The variable domain in full, completed from reference TRBV2 and TRBJ1-6, reads EPEVTQTPSHQVTQMGQEVILRCVPISNHLYFYWYRQILGQKVEFLVSFYNNEISEKSEIFDDQFSVERPDGSNFTLKIRSTKLEDSAMYFCASIYGRAGGELFSPLHFGNGTRLTVT.

The table lists this clonotype with many counts. CDR3 sequence (DNA): TGTGCTAGTGGTTTGGTACTGGGGAGCTCTGGGGCCAACGTCCTGACTTTC. This sequence encodes CASGLVLGSSGANVLTF. The chain combines TRBV12-5 with TRBJ2-6; D may be TRBD2 (5 bases). The V gene lost 0 bases and the J gene lost 0 bases, with 9 bases spanning the gap. Germline values: CDR1 LGHNT, CDR2 FRNRAP. The CDR3 length is 17 residues. The full variable domain, its missing parts supplied by reference TRBV12-5 and TRBJ2-6, is DARVTQTPRHKVTEMGQEVTMRCQPILGHNTVFWYRQTMMQGLELLAYFRNRAPLDDSGMPKDRFSAEMPDATLATLKIQPSEPRDSAVYFCASGLVLGSSGANVLTFGAGSRLTVL.

This clonotype was recorded many times. This rearrangement joins TRBV5-6 to TRBJ1-2; D gene ambiguous. V was trimmed by 0 bases and J by 4 bases, leaving 7 bases between them. CDR3 size: 13 residues. Germline V gene data show CDR1 as SGHDT and CDR2 as YYEEEE. In nucleotides, the CDR3 is TGTGCCAGCAGCTTGGGGGGAGTCTATGGCTACACCTTC. Residues: CASSLGGVYGYTF.

By share, this clonotype counts as medium-sized (0.01 to 0.1%). The rearrangement uses TRBV7-2 and TRBJ2-3; no definite D call. V was cut by 3 bases and J by 2 bases, with 6 bases left in between. The CDR3 length is 13 residues. The germline gives CDR1 SGHTA, CDR2 FQGNSA. CDR3 coding DNA: TGTGCCAGCAGCTTCATTACCACAGATACGCAGTATTTT. Translating it yields CASSFITTDTQYF.

The chain uses TRBV20-1 and TRBJ2-3; TRBD2 aligns across 12 bases. The CDR3 consists of 18 residues. Per the germline V gene, CDR1 is DFQATT and CDR2 is SNEGSKA (reference sequence). The junction had 15 bases not matched to a gene; V was cut back by 6 bases and J by 2 bases. The CDR3 loop is CSATTSGSRAKYTDTQYF. CDR3 sequence (DNA): TGCAGTGCCACGACTAGCGGGAGTAGGGCGAAATACACAGATACGCAGTATTTT.

V is TRBV11-3 and J is TRBJ2-1; 8 positions agree with TRBD1. The junction had 4 bases not matched to a gene; V was cut back by 2 bases and J by 7 bases. Germline V lookup: CDR1 SGHNT, CDR2 YENEEA. The CDR3 contains 14 residues. Written as DNA, the CDR3 is TGTGCCAGCAGCTTACCCAGGGGGCGAAATGAGCAGTTCTTC. It yields the protein CASSLPRGRNEQFF. Supplemented by reference TRBV11-3 and TRBJ2-1, the full variable domain reads EAGVVQSPRYKIIEKKQPVAFWCNPISGHNTLYWYLQNLGQGPELLIRYENEEAVDDSQLPKDRFSAERLKGVDSTLKIQPAELGDSAVYLCASSLPRGRNEQFFGPGTRLTVL.

This clonotype was found many times. The chain couples TRBV5-6 to TRBJ2-1; no reliable D call. Germline V gene lookup returns CDR1 SGHDT and CDR2 YYEEEE. The CDR3 extends over 14 amino acids. V lost 6 bases and J lost 0, with 10 bases in between. CDR3 sequence reads: CASTRPGSYNEQFF. As DNA, the CDR3 is TGTGCCAGCACGAGGCCGGGCTCCTACAATGAGCAGTTCTTC.

This clonotype was counted only a few times. J is TRBJ2-2 and V is TRBV27; perhaps TRBD2 as D (6 bases). Germline V gene sequence: CDR1 MNHEY, CDR2 SMNVEV (reference sequence). This CDR3 has 15 residues. Trimming removed 6 bases at V and 6 bases at J, with 17 bases between. The CDR3 protein is CASRPGLHPAGELFF. The CDR3 DNA reads as TGTGCCAGCAGGCCGGGACTCCATCCCGCCGGGGAGCTGTTTTTT.

The V gene is TRBV15, the J gene TRBJ2-7, with TRBD2 matching 8 bases. CDR3 size: 15 residues. V was pared by 3 bases and J by 2 bases, with 6 bases of the junction left unmatched. Germline V gene data show CDR1 as LNHNV and CDR2 as YYDKDF (reference sequence). This CDR3 reads CATSSEQRGPYEQYF. For the CDR3, the DNA is TGTGCCACCAGCAGTGAACAGCGGGGGCCCTACGAGCAGTACTTC.

This clonotype was counted ten times or more. CDR3 nucleotide sequence: TGTGCCAGCAGCCTGGGACTAGCGGGAGGGCCGGCAGATACGCAGTATTTT. It specifies CASSLGLAGGPADTQYF. V usage is TRBV7-9 and J usage is TRBJ2-3, with TRBD2 matching 16 bases. CDR3 size: 17 residues. J was trimmed by 4 bases and V by 5 bases; bases with no gene match: 6. Germline CDR1 is SEHNR and CDR2 is FQNEAQ (reference sequence).

This clonotype was counted many times. The rearrangement joins TRBV12-3 or TRBV12-4 to TRBJ1-5; D is uncertain. The CDR3 totals 14 residues. The V end lost 4 bases, the J end lost 0 bases, and 7 bases lay between the germline ends. CDR3 loop: CASSYDYSNQPQHF. The CDR3 DNA is TGTGCCAGCAGTTACGATTATAGCAATCAGCCCCAGCATTTT.

This clonotype occurred many times. This rearrangement joins TRBV12-3 or TRBV12-4 to TRBJ2-7; D remains ambiguous. CDR3 length equals 15 residues. The V end lost 6 bases, the J end lost 5 bases, and 20 bases lay between the germline ends. The CDR3: CASSQPRGNRNEQYF. In DNA, the CDR3 is TGTGCCAGCAGCCAGCCTCGTGGAAATCGGAACGAGCAGTACTTC.

This sequence joins TRBV6-5 and TRBJ1-2; D ambiguous. The V and J ends lost 6 bases and 6 bases respectively, with 14 bases between them. The CDR3 is 13 amino acids. Germline CDR1 MNHEY, CDR2 SVGAGI. CDR3 in amino acids: CASSERWGDGYTF. For the CDR3, the DNA is TGTGCCAGCAGCGAACGGTGGGGAGATGGCTACACCTTC.

This clonotype was detected only once. One junction end does not reproduce the germline sequence, and a read error may be involved. CDR3 amino acids: CASSIVSGGRSEQLF. As DNA, the CDR3 is TGTGCCAGTAGTATAGTTAGCGGGGGACGTTCAGAGCAGCTCTTC. The chain joins TRBV19 to TRBJ2-1; 9 nucleotides match TRBD2. CDR3 length: 15 amino acids. Germline V gene sequence: CDR1 LNHDA, CDR2 SQIVND (reference sequence). The variable domain in full, with the rest retrieved from reference TRBV19 and TRBJ2-1, is DGGITQSPKYLFRKEGQNVTLSCEQNLNHDAMYWYRQDPGQGLRLIYYSQIVNDFQKGDIAEGYSVSREKKESFPLTVTSAQKNPTAFYLCASSIVSGGRSEQLFGPGTRLTVL.